Detailed here is one T cell receptor beta chain. This sample stems from a study of blood T cell repertoires in COVID-19. The wider study: T cells, B-cell-depleted T cells, or PBMCs provided the cDNA or gDNA that served as material.

CDR3 length: 18 residues. V shed 10 bases and J 4 bases; nucleotides not matched to a gene: 19. Per germline, CDR1 MDHEN and CDR2 SYDVKM. Adults between about 18 and 95 years of age took part from 20 to 25 US areas. Two negative PCRs, clearance, or symptom resolution were required of recovered Cohort 3 donors. Per the authors' pipeline: Cell counts per sample came from amplifying reference gene primers. Measured with immunoSEQ multiplex PCR; TCRdb has only the in-frame clones, and not every one. The D gene and trimming were derived from the DNA, and the V and J assignments and clone size from that table. In the table there are over 150,000 clones, more than 75% of which are singletons.

The origin of this receptor is a woman aged 50 to 60 who had recovered from COVID-19. The sequencing sample was made of PBMCs or T cells enriched from blood (not recorded which). The chain combines TRBV28 with TRBJ2-7; 13 positions agree with TRBD2. CDR3 residues: CATQGGTGLAGEPYEQYF. CDR3 DNA: TGTGCCACCCAGGGAGGGACAGGACTAGCGGGAGAACCTTACGAGCAGTACTTC.